The 5 T cell receptor beta chains below all came from one sample that was sequenced in a study of T cell repertoires in cytomegalovirus infection. One entry per CDR3 protein, called by TCRdb with MiXCR from the reads. This sample yields about 770,000 distinct CDR3 sequences, of which around 29% are seen a single time; around 12% belongs to the top ten. No antigens are known for them. The sample was cultured CD8+ T cells from PBMCs, taken from culture after CMV antigen stimulation. The origin of the receptors is a human donor in good health (CMV status not recorded). Some clones in this sample may be carry-over from other donors' samples.

This chain connects TRBV6-8 to TRBJ1-1, with unresolved D. The germline V and J ends were trimmed by 7 bases and 1 base, with 16 bases remaining between them. The CDR3 loop spans 15 amino acids. Looked up from germline, CDR1 is MNHGY and CDR2 is SAAAGT. The CDR3 DNA is TGTGCCAGCATCCACCGCGAGCAGACGAACACTGAAGCTTTCTTT. Translated, it gives CASIHREQTNTEAFF.

The chain employs TRBV10-3 and TRBJ2-1; D is perhaps TRBD2 (5 bases). The V end lost 2 bases, the J end lost 2 bases, and 10 bases lay between the germline ends. The CDR3 runs to 15 residues. In germline, CDR1 is ENHRY, CDR2 SYGVKD. The CDR3 is CAISERGRTYNEQFF. DNA for the CDR3: TGTGCCATCAGTGAGCGAGGGAGAACCTACAATGAGCAGTTCTTC.

This clonotype was observed a handful of times. The J gene is TRBJ2-3, the V gene TRBV10-1; D is undetermined. The CDR3 length is 14 residues. CDR1 is WNHNN, CDR2 SYGVQD, per germline (reference sequence). The germline V and J ends were trimmed by 2 bases and 4 bases, with 10 bases remaining between them. This CDR3 is CASSEEIISDTQYF. DNA of the CDR3: TGCGCCAGCAGTGAGGAAATTATTTCAGATACGCAGTATTTT.

V is TRBV4-2 and J is TRBJ2-2; D is uncertain. The CDR3 length is 16 residues. Trimming removed 3 bases at V and 2 bases at J, with 13 bases between. Germline loops: CDR1 LGHNA, CDR2 YNFKEQ. CDR3 coding DNA: TGTGCCAGCAGCCAGGCAACGGGTCAAAACACCGGGGAGCTGTTTTTT. Translation gives CASSQATGQNTGELFF.

This clonotype was counted ten times or more. The rearrangement joins TRBV7-2 to TRBJ1-5; D perhaps matches TRBD1 (5 bases). CDR1 and CDR2 (germline): SGHTA, FQGNSA. CDR3 size: 20 residues. V lost 1 base and J 3 bases, leaving 25 bases between the germline ends. Written as DNA, the CDR3 is TGTGCCAGCAGCTTAGATTTTAGTTCGACAAGAGGGGTATACAATCAGCCCCAGCATTTT. This sequence encodes CASSLDFSSTRGVYNQPQHF.